This passage covers 3 T cell receptor beta chains from one sample sequenced in a study of blood T cell repertoires in COVID-19. Some clones are missing from TCRdb's copy, which holds only in-frame ones; the method was immunoSEQ multiplex PCR. Altogether 260,000 or so clones are present, about 87% being singletons, with the ten largest covering 0.95% to 1.5%. The sequencing input was PBMCs or T cells enriched from blood (not recorded which). All receptors derive from a woman aged 40 to 50 with acute COVID-19.

This chain uses TRBV15 with TRBJ2-7, with 7 bases fitting TRBD1. The CDR3 extends over 15 amino acids. V lost 1 base, J lost 5 bases, and 8 bases stayed unmatched. CDR1 is LNHNV and CDR2 is YYDKDF in the germline V gene (reference sequence). The CDR3 sequence is CATSRGQGSFNEQYF. The CDR3 nucleotides read TGTGCCACCAGCAGAGGACAGGGATCCTTTAACGAGCAGTACTTC.

This chain connects TRBV27 to TRBJ1-2; D is possibly TRBD1 (6 bases). CDR3 length: 15 amino acids. Trimming left V 3 bases short and J 4 bases short, with 15 bases between. Germline V CDR1 and CDR2: MNHEY, SMNVEV (reference sequence). The CDR3 DNA sequence: TGTGCCAGCAGTTTTTCCCCGGACAGTGTCTATGGCTACACCTTC. Its protein is CASSFSPDSVYGYTF.

The chain uses TRBV9 and TRBJ1-2; TRBD1 matches at 11 bases. The V gene end was trimmed by 3 bases and the J gene end by 4 bases; junction bases not matched to a gene: 5. From germline, CDR1 is SGDLS and CDR2 YYNGEE. This CDR3 contains 15 residues. CDR3 sequence: CASSAGQGATYGYTF. Written as DNA, the CDR3 is TGTGCCAGCAGCGCCGGACAGGGGGCGACCTATGGCTACACCTTC.